The entry below gives a single TCR beta chain sequence along with its context. V gave up 0 bases and J gave up 0 bases; unmatched junction bases: 7. CDR1 is SGHTS and CDR2 is YDEGEE in the germline V gene. The CDR3 is 17 amino acids. This entry comes from a study of blood T cell repertoires in COVID-19. Study context: Samples of COVID-19 (acute and convalescent) were obtained from the United States, Italy and Spain. T cells, B-cell-depleted T cells, or PBMCs supplied cDNA or gDNA.

Original processing notes: Estimation of nucleated cell counts relied on the amplification of reference gene primers. Repertoires were generated with immunoSEQ multiplex PCR, while TCRdb's copy carries only in-frame clones and drops some. That table furnishes V, J and clone size, whereas the DNA furnished D and trimming. The data contain about 210,000 clones, about 91% of them seen just once; the ten biggest clones take up more than 1.4%. Source material: peripheral blood. This receptor was taken from a man aged 18 to 29 with active or convalescent COVID-19. The chain is built from TRBV5-8 and TRBJ2-3; 7 bases align to TRBD1. The CDR3 bases are TGTGCCAGCAGCTTGGAATCCGGGACAGTGAGCACAGATACGCAGTATTTT. Protein sequence: CASSLESGTVSTDTQYF.